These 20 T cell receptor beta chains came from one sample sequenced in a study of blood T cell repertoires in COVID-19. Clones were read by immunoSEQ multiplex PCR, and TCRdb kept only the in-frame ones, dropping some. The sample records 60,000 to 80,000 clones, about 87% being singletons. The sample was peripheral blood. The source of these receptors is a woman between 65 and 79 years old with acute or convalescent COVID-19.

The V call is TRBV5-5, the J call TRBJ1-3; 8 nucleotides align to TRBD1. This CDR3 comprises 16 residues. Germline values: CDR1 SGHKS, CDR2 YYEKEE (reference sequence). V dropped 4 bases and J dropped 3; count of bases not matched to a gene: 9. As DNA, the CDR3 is TGTGCCAGCAGCCCCCAGCTACAGGGGGTTGGAAACACCATATATTTT. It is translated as CASSPQLQGVGNTIYF.

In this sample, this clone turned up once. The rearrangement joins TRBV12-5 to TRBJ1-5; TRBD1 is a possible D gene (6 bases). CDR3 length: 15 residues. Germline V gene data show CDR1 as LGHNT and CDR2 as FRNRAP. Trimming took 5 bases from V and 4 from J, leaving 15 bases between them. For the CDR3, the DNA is TGTGCTAGTGGTCTTCTGAGGGGGTGGAATCAGCCCCAGCATTTT. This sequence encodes CASGLLRGWNQPQHF.

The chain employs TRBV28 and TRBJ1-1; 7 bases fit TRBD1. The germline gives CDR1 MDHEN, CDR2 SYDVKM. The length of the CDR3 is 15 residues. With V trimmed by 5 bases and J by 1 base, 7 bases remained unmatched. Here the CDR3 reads CASSLRGLGNTEAFF. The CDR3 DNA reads TGTGCCAGCAGTCTCAGGGGGTTGGGGAACACTGAAGCTTTCTTT.

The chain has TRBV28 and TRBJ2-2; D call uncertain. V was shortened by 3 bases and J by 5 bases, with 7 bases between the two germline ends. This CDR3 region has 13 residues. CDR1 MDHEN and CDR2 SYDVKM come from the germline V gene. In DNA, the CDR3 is TGTGCCAGCAGTTTTGGCAAGACCGGGGAGCTGTTTTTT. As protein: CASSFGKTGELFF.

CDR3 protein: CASAKEGMNTEAFF. CDR3 nucleotide sequence: TGCGCCAGCGCTAAGGAGGGTATGAACACTGAAGCTTTCTTT. The V call is TRBV4-1, the J call TRBJ1-1; D is uncertain. The CDR3 length is 14 residues. Germline loops: CDR1 MGHRA, CDR2 YSYEKL. With 8 bases removed from V and 0 bases from J, the gap between germline ends came to 13 bases.

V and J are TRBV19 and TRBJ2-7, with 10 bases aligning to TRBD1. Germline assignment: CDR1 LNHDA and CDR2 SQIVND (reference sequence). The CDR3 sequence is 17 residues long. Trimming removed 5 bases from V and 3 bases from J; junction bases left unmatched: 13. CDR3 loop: CASSDSGQGSLIYEQYF. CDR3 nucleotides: TGTGCCAGTAGTGACTCGGGACAGGGGTCCTTAATCTACGAGCAGTACTTC.

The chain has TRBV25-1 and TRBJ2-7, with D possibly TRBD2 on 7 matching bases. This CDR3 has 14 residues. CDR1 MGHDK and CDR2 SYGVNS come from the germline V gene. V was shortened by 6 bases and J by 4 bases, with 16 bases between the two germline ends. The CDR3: CASSTVQGGYEQYF. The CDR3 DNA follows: TGTGCCAGCAGCACGGTACAGGGAGGGTACGAGCAGTACTTC.

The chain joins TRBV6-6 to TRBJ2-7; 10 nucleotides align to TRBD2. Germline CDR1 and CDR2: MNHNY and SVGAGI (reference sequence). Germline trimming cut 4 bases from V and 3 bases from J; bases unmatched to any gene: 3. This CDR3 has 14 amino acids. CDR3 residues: CASSSLAGVYEQYF. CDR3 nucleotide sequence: TGTGCCAGCAGTTCCCTAGCGGGAGTCTACGAGCAGTACTTC.

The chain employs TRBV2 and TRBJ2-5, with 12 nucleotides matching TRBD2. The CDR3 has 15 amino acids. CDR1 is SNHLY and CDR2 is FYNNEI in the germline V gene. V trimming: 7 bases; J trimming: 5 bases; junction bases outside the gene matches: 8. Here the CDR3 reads CASNPGLAGSETQYF. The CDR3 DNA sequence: TGTGCCAGCAATCCAGGACTAGCGGGGTCTGAGACCCAGTACTTC.

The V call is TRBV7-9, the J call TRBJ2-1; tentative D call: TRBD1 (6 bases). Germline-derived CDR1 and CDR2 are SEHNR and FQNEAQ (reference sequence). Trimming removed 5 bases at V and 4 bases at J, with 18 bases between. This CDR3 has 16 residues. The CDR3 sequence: CASSEGTGRRYNEQFF. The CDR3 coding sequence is TGTGCCAGCAGCGAGGGTACAGGGAGAAGGTACAATGAGCAGTTCTTC. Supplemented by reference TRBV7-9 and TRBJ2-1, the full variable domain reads DTGVSQNPRHKITKRGQNVTFRCDPISEHNRLYWYRQTLGQGPEFLTYFQNEAQLEKSRLLSDRFSAERPKGSFSTLEIQRTEQGDSAMYLCASSEGTGRRYNEQFFGPGTRLTVL.

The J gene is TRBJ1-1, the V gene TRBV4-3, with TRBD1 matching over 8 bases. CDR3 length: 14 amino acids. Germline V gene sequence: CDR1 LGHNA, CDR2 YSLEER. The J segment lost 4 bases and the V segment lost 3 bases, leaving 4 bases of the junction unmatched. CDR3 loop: CASSQTGVGTEAFF. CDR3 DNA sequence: TGCGCCAGCAGCCAGACAGGGGTAGGCACTGAAGCTTTCTTT.

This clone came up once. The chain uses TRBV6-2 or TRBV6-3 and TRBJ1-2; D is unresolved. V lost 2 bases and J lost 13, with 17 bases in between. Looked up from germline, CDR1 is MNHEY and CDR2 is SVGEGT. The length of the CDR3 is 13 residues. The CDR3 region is CASSYAIGVEFTF. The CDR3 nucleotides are TGTGCCAGCAGTTACGCCATTGGAGTGGAATTCACCTTC.

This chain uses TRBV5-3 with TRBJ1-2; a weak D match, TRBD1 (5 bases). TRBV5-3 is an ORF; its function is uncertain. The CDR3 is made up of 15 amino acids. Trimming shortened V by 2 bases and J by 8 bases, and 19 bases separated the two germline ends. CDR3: CARSLRIRVLGGYTF. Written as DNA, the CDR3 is TGTGCCAGAAGCTTAAGAATCAGGGTCTTGGGGGGCTACACCTTC.

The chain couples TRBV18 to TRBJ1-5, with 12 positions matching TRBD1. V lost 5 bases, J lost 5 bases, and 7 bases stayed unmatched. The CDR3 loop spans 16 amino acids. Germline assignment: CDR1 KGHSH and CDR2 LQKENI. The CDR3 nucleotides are TGTGCCAGCTCAGGCGTAGGGACAGGGGGCGATCAGCCCCAGCATTTT. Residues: CASSGVGTGGDQPQHF.

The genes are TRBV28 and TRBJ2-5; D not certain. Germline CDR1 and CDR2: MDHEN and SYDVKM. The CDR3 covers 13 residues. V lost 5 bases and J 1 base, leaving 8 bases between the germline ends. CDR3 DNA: TGTGCCAGCAGTCCCTCTTTCCAAGAGACCCAGTACTTC. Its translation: CASSPSFQETQYF.

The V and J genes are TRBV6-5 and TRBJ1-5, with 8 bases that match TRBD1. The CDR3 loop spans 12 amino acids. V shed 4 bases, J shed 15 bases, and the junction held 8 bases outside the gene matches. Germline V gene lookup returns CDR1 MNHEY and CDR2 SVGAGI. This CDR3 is CASSLADRELHF. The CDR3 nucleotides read TGTGCCAGCAGTTTGGCGGACAGGGAGCTGCATTTT.

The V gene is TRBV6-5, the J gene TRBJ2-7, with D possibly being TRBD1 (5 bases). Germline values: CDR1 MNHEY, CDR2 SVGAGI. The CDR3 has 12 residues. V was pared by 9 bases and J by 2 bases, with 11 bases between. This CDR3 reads CASSDTTYEQYF. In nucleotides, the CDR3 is TGTGCCAGTTCGGACACAACCTACGAGCAGTACTTC.

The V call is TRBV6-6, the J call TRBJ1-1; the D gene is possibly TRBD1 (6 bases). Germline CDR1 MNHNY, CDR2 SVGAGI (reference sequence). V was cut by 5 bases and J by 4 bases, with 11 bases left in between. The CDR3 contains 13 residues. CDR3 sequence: CASSPPRGTEAFF. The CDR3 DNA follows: TGTGCCAGCAGTCCCCCCAGGGGCACTGAAGCTTTCTTT.

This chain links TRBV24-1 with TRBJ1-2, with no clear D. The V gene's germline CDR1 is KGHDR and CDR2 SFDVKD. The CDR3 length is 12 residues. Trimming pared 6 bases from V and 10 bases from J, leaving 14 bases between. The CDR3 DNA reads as TGTGCCACCAGTTCTCTTCCGGGGAACTACACCTTC. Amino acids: CATSSLPGNYTF.

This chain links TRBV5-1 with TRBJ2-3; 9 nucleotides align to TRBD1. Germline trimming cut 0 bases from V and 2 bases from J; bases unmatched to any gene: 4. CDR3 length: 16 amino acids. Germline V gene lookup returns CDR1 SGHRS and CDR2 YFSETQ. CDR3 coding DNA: TGCGCCAGCAGCTTGGTGGGGACAGGGCACACAGATACGCAGTATTTT. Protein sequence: CASSLVGTGHTDTQYF. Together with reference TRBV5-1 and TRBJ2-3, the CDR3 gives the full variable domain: KAGVTQTPRYLIKTRGQQVTLSCSPISGHRSVSWYQQTPGQGLQFLFEYFSETQRNKGNFPGRFSGRQFSNSRSEMNVSTLELGDSALYLCASSLVGTGHTDTQYFGPGTRLTVL.